This T cell receptor (beta chain) originates from a study of prognosis after radiotherapy for stage I lung cancer. With two time points in the design, approximately 6.3 milliliters of peripheral blood were drawn at each one. This clonotype was seen repeatedly, ten times or more. The CDR3 extends over 15 amino acids. The V and J ends lost 0 bases and 2 bases, in that order; junction bases with no gene match: 3. Germline V gene data show CDR1 as SGDLS and CDR2 as YYNGEE. Genomic DNA provided the template from which TCR beta CDR3 was amplified by two-round multiplex PCR. Specific primers for each TRBV and TRBJ gene were what first-round PCR used. TCRdb recomputed calls from the multiplex PCR reads with MiXCR, one row per CDR3 protein. This table has 20,000 to 30,000 distinct CDR3 sequences, approximately 29% appearing once.

Specimen: PBMCs, collected before or after stereotactic body radiation therapy (not recorded which). This receptor was taken from a donor over 45 with non-small cell lung cancer. The chain carries TRBV9 and TRBJ2-7, with TRBD2 matching over 9 bases. The CDR3 DNA reads TGTGCCAGCAGCGTAGCGAGCGGGAGGACCTACGAGCAGTACTTC. Protein: CASSVASGRTYEQYF.